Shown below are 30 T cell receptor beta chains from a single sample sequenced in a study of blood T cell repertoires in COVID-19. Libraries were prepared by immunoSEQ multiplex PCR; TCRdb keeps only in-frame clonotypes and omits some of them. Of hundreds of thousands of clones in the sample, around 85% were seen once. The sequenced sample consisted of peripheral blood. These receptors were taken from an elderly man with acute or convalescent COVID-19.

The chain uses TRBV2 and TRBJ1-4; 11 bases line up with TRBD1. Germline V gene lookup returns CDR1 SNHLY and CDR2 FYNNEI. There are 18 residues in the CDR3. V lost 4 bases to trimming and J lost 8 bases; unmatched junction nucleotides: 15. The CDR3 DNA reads TGTGCCAGCAGTGTGTTGGACAGGGGGCGCGAAGTGGGGGAAAAACTGTTTTTT. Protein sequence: CASSVLDRGREVGEKLFF.

The CDR3 sequence: CASSPRVANYGYTF. CDR3 in DNA: TGTGCCAGCAGCCCGAGGGTGGCTAACTATGGCTACACCTTC. The chain employs TRBV6-5 and TRBJ1-2; D gene ambiguous. This CDR3 is built from 14 residues. The V and J ends lost 6 bases and 0 bases respectively, with 11 bases between them. Per germline, CDR1 MNHEY and CDR2 SVGAGI.

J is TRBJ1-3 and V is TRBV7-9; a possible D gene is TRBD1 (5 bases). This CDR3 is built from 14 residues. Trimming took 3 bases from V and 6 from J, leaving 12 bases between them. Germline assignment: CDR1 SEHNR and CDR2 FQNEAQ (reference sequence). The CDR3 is CASSFTGAENTIYF. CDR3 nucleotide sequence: TGTGCCAGCAGCTTCACAGGTGCGGAAAACACCATATATTTT.

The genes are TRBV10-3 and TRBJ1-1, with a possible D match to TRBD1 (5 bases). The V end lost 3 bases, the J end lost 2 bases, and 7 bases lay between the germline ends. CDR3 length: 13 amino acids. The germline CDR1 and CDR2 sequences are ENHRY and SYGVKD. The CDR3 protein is CAISDQGNTEAFF. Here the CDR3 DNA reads TGTGCCATCAGTGACCAGGGCAACACTGAAGCTTTCTTT.

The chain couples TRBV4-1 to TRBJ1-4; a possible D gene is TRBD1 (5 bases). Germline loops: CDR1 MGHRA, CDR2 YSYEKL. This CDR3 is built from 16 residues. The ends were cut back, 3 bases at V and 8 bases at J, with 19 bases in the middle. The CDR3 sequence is CASSHLLMGGEEKLFF. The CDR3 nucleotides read TGCGCCAGCAGCCATCTGTTAATGGGGGGGGAGGAAAAACTGTTTTTT.

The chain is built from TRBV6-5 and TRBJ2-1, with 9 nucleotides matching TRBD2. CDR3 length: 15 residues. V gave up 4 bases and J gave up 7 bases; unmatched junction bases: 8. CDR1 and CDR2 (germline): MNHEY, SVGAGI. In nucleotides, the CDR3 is TGTGCCAGCAGTTTTCGGACTAGCGAAGGTAATGAGCAGTTCTTC. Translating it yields CASSFRTSEGNEQFF.

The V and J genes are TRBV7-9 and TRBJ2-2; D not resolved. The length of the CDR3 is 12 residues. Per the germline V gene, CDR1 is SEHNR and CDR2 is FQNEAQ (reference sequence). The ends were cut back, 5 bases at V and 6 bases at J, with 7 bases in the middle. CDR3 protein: CASSPRAGELFF. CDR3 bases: TGTGCCAGCAGCCCCCGCGCCGGGGAGCTGTTTTTT.

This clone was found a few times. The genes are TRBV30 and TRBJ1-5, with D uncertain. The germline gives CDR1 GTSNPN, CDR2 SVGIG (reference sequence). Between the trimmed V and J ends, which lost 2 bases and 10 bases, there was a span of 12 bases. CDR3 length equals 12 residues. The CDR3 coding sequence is TGTGCCTGGAGTCGGACTCTAGGACCCCAGCATTTT. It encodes CAWSRTLGPQHF. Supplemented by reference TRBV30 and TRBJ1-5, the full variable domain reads SQTIHQWPATLVQPVGSPLSLECTVEGTSNPNLYWYRQAAGRGLQLLFYSVGIGQISSEVPQNLSASRPQDRQFILSSKKLLLSDSGFYLCAWSRTLGPQHFGDGTRLSIL.

The CDR3 sequence: CATSRQGRQPQHF. In DNA form, the CDR3 reads TGTGCCACCAGTAGGCAGGGCCGTCAGCCCCAGCATTTT. The chain has TRBV24-1 and TRBJ1-5, with D possibly TRBD1 on 5 matching bases. V lost 6 bases and J 6 bases, leaving 11 bases between the germline ends. The CDR3 length is 13 residues. Per germline, CDR1 KGHDR and CDR2 SFDVKD.

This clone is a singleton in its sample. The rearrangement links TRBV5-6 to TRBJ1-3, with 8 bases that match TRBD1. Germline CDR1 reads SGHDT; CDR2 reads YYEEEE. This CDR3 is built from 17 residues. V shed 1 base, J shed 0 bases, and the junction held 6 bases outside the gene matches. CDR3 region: CASSLPGGPRSGNTIYF. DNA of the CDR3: TGTGCCAGCAGCTTGCCAGGGGGCCCCCGCTCTGGAAACACCATATATTTT.

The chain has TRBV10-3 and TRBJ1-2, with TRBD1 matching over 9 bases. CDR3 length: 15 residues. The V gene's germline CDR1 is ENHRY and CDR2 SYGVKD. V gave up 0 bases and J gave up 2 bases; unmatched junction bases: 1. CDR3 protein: CAISESGQGNYGYTF. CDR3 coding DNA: TGTGCCATCAGTGAGTCGGGACAGGGAAACTATGGCTACACCTTC.

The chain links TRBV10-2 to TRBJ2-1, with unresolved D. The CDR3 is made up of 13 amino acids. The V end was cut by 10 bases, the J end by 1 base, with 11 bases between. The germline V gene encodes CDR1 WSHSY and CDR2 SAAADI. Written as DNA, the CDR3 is TGCGCCATCCGACTTCCATCCTACAATGAGCAGTTCTTC. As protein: CAIRLPSYNEQFF.

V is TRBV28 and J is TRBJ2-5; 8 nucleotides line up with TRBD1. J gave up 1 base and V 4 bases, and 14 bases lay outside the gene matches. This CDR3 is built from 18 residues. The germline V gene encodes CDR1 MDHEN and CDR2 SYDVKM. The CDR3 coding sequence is TGTGCCAGCAGTTCGGTTTGGGGACAGGCAATCTTCCAAGAGACCCAGTACTTC. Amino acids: CASSSVWGQAIFQETQYF. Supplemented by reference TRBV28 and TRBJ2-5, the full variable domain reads DVKVTQSSRYLVKRTGEKVFLECVQDMDHENMFWYRQDPGLGLRLIYFSYDVKMKEKGDIPEGYSVSREKKERFSLILESASTNQTSMYLCASSSVWGQAIFQETQYFGPGTRLLVL.

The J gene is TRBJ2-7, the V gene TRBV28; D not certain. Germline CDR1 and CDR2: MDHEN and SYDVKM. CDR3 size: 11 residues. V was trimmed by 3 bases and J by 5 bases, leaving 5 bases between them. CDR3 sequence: CASSLAHEQYF. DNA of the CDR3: TGTGCCAGCAGTTTGGCCCACGAGCAGTACTTC.

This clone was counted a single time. DNA of the CDR3: TGTGCCAGCATGGGGACTGGAGCCTACAATGAGCAGTTCTTC. Encoded protein: CASMGTGAYNEQFF. The chain carries TRBV6-5 and TRBJ2-1; possibly TRBD2 for D (6 bases). Trimming left V 7 bases short and J 2 bases short, with 12 bases between. Germline V gives CDR1 MNHEY, CDR2 SVGAGI. The CDR3 extends over 14 amino acids.

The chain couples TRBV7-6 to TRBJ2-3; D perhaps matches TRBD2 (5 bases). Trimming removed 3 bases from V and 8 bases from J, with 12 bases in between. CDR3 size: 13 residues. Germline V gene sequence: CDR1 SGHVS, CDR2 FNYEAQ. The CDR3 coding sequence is TGTGCCAGCAGCTTTAACCCCACTAGTACGCAGTATTTT. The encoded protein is CASSFNPTSTQYF.

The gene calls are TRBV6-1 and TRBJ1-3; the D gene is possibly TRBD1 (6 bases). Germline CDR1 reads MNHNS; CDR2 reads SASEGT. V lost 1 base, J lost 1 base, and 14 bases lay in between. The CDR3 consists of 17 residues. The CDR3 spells CASSEVVTGGSGNTIYF. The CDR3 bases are TGTGCCAGCAGTGAAGTGGTGACAGGCGGATCTGGAAACACCATATATTTT.

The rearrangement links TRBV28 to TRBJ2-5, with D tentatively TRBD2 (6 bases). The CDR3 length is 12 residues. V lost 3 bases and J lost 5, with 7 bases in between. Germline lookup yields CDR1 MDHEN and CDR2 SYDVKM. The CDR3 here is CASSFGGETQYF. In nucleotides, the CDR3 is TGTGCCAGCAGTTTCGGAGGGGAGACCCAGTACTTC.

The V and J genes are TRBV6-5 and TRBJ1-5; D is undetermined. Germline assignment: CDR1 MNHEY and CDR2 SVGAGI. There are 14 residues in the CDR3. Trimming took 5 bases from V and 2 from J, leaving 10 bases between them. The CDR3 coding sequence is TGTGCCAGCAGTAAACATCCTCGCAATCAGCCCCAGCATTTT. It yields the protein CASSKHPRNQPQHF.

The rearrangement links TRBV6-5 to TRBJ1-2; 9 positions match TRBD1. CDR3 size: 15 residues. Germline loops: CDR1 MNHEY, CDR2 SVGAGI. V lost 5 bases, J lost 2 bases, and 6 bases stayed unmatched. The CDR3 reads CASSQGQGLNYGYTF. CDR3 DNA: TGTGCCAGCAGTCAGGGACAGGGCCTGAACTATGGCTACACCTTC.

In DNA form, the CDR3 reads TGTGCCAGCAGAGGCTACCTGGCGGGACGTGAAGCTTTCTTT. This codes for CASRGYLAGREAFF. The V call is TRBV2, the J call TRBJ1-1; maybe TRBD1 (5 bases). The CDR3 runs 14 residues. The V and J ends lost 6 bases and 7 bases respectively, with 18 bases between them. Germline CDR1 is SNHLY and CDR2 is FYNNEI.

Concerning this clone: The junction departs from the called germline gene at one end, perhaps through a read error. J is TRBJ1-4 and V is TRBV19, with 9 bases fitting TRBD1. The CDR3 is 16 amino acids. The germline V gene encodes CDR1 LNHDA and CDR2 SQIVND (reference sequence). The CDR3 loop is CASTPGQGRGGRARAF. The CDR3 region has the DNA TGTGCCAGTACCCCGGGACAGGGACGGGGGGGCCGAGCTCGGGCCTTT.

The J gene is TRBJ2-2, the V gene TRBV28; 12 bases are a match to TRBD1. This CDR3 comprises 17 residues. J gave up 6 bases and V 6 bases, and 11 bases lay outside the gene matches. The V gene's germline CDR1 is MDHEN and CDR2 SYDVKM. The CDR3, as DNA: TGTGCCAGCAGCCCCTTACCAGGGACAGGGGGCCCCGGGGAGCTGTTTTTT. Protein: CASSPLPGTGGPGELFF.

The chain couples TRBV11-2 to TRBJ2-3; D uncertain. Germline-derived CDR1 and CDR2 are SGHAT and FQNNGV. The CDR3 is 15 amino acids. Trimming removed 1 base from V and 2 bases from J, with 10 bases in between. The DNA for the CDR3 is TGTGCCAGCAGCTTAGTCCCCCTAAACACAGATACGCAGTATTTT. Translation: CASSLVPLNTDTQYF.

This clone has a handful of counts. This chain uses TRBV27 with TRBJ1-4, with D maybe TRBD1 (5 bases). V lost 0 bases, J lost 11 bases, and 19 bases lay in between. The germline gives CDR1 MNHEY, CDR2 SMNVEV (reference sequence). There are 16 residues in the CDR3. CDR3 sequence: CASSLSSGGGVSKLFF. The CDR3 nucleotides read TGTGCCAGCAGTTTATCGTCGGGGGGAGGGGTTAGTAAACTGTTTTTT.

The CDR3 sequence is CASSSRDRASTDTQYF. DNA for the CDR3: TGTGCCAGCAGCTCCCGGGACAGGGCTAGCACAGATACGCAGTATTTT. The chain recombines TRBV28 with TRBJ2-3; 9 bases fit TRBD1. The CDR3 length is 16 residues. Germline CDR1 MDHEN, CDR2 SYDVKM. V lost 6 bases, J lost 0 bases, and 7 bases stayed unmatched.

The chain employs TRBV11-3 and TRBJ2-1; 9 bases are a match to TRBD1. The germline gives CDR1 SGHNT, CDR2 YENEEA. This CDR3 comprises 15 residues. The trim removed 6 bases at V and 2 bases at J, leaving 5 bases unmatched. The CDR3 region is CASSTGGGTYNEQFF. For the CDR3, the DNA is TGTGCCAGCAGTACAGGGGGCGGAACCTACAATGAGCAGTTCTTC.

CDR3 loop: CASSLRTGLSNQPQHF. CDR3 nucleotides: TGTGCCAGCAGCTTAAGGACAGGGCTTAGCAATCAGCCCCAGCATTTT. V usage is TRBV5-8 and J usage is TRBJ1-5, with 8 positions matching TRBD1. Trimming cost V 2 bases and J 0 bases; bases outside gene matches: 4. The CDR3 runs 16 residues. Germline CDR1 SGHTS, CDR2 YDEGEE.

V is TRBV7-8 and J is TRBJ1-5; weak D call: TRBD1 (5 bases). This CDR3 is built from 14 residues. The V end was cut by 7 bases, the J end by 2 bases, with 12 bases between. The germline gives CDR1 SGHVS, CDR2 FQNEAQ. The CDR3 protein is CASKSGVGNQPQHF. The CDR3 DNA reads TGTGCCAGCAAATCGGGGGTGGGCAATCAGCCCCAGCATTTT.

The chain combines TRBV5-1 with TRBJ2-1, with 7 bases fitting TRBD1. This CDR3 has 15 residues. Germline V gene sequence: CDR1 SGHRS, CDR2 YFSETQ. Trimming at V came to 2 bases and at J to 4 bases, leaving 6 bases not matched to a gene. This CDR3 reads CASSLTGQWYNEQFF. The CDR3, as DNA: TGCGCCAGCAGCTTAACGGGACAGTGGTACAATGAGCAGTTCTTC.